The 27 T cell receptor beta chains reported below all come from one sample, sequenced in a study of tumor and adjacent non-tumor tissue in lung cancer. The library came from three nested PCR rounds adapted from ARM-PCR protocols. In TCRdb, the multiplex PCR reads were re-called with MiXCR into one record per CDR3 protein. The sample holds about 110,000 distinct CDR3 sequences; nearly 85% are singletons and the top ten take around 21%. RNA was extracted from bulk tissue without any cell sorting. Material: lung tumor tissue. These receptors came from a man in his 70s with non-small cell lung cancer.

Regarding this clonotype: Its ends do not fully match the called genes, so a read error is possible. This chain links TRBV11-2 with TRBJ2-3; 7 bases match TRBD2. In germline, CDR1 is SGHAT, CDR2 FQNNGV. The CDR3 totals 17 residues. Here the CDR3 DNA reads TGTGCCAGCAGCTTAGATCAAGCGGGACGAATCACAGATACACAGTATTTT. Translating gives CASSLDQAGRITDTQYF.

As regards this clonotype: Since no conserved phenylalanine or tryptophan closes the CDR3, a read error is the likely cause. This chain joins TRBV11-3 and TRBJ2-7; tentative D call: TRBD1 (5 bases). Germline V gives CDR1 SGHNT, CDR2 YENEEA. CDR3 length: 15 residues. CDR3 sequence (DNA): TGTGCCAGTAGCTTAGAAGGGGCCCAGGCTCGCGAGCAGTACCTC. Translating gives CASSLEGAQAREQYL.

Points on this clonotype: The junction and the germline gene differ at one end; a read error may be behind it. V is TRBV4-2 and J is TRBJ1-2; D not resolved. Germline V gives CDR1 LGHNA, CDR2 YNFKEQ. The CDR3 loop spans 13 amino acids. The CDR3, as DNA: TGTGTCAGCAGGCTGACGGCTAACTATGGCTACACCTTC. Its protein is CVSRLTANYGYTF.

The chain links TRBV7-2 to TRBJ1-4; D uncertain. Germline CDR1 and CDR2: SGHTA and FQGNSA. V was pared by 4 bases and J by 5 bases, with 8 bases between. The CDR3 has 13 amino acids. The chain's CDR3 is CASSSFTNEKLFF. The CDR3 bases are TGTGCCAGCAGCTCCTTTACAAATGAAAAACTGTTTTTT.

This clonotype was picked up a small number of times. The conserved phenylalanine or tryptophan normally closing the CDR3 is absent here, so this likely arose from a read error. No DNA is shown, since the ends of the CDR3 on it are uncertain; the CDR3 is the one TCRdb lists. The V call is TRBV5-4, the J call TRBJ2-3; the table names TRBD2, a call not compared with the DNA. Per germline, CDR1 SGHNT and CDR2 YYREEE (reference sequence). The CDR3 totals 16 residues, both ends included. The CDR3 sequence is CASSPTSGRGTDTQYL.

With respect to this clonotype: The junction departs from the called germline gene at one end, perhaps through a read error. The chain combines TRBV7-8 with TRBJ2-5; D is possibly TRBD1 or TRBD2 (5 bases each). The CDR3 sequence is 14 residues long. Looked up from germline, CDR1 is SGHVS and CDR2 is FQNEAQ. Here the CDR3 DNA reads TGTGCGAGCAGCTTAGGATCGGGGCCGGAGGCCCAGTACTTC. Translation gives CASSLGSGPEAQYF.

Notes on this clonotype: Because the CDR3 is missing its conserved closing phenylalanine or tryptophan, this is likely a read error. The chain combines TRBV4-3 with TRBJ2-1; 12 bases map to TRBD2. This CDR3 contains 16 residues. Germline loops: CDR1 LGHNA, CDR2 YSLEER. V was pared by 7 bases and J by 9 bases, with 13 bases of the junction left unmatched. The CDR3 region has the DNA TGCGCCAGCAACCAGGATACTAGCGGGAGGTATACTGAGCAGTTCTCC. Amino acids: CASNQDTSGRYTEQFS.

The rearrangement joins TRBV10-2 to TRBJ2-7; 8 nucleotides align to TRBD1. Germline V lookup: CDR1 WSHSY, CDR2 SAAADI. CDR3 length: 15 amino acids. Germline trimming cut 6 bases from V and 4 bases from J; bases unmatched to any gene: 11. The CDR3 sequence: CASRPWTGQEYEQYF. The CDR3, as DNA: TGCGCCAGCAGGCCATGGACAGGGCAAGAATACGAGCAGTACTTC.

This CDR3 is CARSKRHIDYGYTF. DNA of the CDR3: TGTGCCAGAAGCAAACGACACATTGACTATGGCTACACCTTC. The chain employs TRBV6-5 and TRBJ1-2; D is unresolved. Germline CDR1 MNHEY, CDR2 SVGAGI. V was clipped by 9 bases and J by 3 bases, with 17 bases between them. There are 14 residues in the CDR3.

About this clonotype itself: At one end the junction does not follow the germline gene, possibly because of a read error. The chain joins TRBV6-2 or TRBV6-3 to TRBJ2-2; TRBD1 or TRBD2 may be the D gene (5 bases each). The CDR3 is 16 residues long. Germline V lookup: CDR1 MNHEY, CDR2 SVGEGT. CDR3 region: CASSSSVGQDTGALFF. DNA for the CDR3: TGTGCCAGCAGTTCCTCAGTCGGCCAAGACACCGGGGCGCTGTTTTTT.

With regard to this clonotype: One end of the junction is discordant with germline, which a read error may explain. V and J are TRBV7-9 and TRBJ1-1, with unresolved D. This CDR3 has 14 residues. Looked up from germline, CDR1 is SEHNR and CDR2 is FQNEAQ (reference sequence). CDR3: CASSQKGSSTEALF. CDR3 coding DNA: TGTGCCAGCAGTCAAAAGGGAAGTAGCACTGAAGCTCTCTTT.

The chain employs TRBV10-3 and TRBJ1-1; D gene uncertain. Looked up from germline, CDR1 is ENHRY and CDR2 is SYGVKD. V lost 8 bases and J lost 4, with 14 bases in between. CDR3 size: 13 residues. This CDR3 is CAILSRVGTEAFF. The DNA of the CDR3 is TGTGCCATCCTATCCCGGGTAGGCACTGAAGCTTTCTTT.

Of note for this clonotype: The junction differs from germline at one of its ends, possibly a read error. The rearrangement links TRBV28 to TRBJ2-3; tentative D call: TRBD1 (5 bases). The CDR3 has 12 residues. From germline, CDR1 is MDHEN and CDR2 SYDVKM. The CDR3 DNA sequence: TGTGCCGTACAGGAAAGCAAAGATACGCGGTATTTT. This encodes CAVQESKDTRYF.

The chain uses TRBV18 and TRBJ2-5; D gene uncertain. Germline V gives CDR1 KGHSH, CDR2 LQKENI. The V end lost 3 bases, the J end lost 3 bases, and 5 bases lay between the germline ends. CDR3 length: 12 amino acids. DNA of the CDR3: TGTGCCAGCTCACCCGGTAAAGAGACCCAGTACTTC. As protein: CASSPGKETQYF.

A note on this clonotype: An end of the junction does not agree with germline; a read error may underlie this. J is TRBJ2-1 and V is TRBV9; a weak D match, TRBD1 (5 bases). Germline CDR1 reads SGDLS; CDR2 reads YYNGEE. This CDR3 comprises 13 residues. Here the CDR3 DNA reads TGTGCCACCAGCGTAGGGGTTGACAATGAGCAGTTCTTC. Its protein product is CATSVGVDNEQFF. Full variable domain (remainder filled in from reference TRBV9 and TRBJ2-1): DSGVTQTPKHLITATGQRVTLRCSPRSGDLSVYWYQQSLDQGLQFLIQYYNGEERAKGNILERFSAQQFPDLHSELNLSSLELGDSALYFCATSVGVDNEQFFGPGTRLTVL.

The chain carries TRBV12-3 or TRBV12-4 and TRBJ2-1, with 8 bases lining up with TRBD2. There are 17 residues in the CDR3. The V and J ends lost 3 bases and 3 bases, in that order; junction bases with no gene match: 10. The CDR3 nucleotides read TGTGCCAGCAGTTTGGGTAGCGGGGATCGCCTCTACAATGAGCAGTTCTTC. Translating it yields CASSLGSGDRLYNEQFF.

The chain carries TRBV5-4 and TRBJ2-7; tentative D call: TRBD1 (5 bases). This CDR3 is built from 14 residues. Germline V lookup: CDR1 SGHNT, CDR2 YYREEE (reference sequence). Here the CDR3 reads CTCSALARDYEQYF. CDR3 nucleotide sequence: TGTACCTGCAGCGCGCTCGCCAGGGACTACGAGCAGTACTTC.

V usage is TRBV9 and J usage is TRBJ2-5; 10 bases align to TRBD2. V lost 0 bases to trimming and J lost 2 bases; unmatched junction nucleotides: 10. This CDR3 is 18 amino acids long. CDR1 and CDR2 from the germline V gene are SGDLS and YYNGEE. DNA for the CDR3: TGTGCCAGCAGCGTAGCGGCTAGCGGGAGTATTGGGCAAGAGACCCAGTACTTC. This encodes CASSVAASGSIGQETQYF.

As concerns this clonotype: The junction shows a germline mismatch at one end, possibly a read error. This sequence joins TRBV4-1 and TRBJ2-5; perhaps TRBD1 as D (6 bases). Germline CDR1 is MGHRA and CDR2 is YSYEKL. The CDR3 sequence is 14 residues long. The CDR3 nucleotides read TGCACCACCAGCCAACAATGGGGGCAAGTGACCCAGTACTTC. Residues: CTTSQQWGQVTQYF.

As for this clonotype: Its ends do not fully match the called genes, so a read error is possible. The DNA for the CDR3 is TGTACCAGCAGGCTTCTCAAGTGGATAACGAGAGAGACCCAGTACTTC. It translates to CTSRLLKWITRETQYF. This chain links TRBV5-4 with TRBJ2-5; no clear D. In germline, CDR1 is SGHNT, CDR2 YYREEE (reference sequence). This CDR3 is 16 amino acids long.

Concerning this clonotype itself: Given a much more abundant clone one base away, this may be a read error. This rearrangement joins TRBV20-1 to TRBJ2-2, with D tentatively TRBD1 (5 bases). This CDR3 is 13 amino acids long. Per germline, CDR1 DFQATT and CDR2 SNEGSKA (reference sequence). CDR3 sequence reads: CSARGGITRELFF. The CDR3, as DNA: TGCAGTGCTAGAGGGGGCATCACCCGGGAGCTGTTTTTT.

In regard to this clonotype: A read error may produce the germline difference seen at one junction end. In DNA, the CDR3 is TGCACCAGTAGCCTGGGACTGGGGAATGAAAAACTGTTTTTT. Its translation: CTSSLGLGNEKLFF. The chain joins TRBV5-1 to TRBJ1-4, with a possible D match to TRBD1 (5 bases). The CDR3 is 14 amino acids. Germline CDR1 is SGHRS and CDR2 is YFSETQ.

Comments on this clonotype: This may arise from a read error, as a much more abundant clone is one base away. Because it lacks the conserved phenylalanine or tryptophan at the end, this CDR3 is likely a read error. CDR3 DNA sequence: TGTGCCAGCAGTGCTTATCAGGGGGCAAATGAGCAGTTCTTG. This codes for CASSAYQGANEQFL. The chain combines TRBV6-4 with TRBJ2-1; 8 bases line up with TRBD1. Germline V lookup: CDR1 MRHNA, CDR2 SNTAGT. The CDR3 spans 14 residues. With V trimmed by 4 bases and J by 7 bases, 6 bases remained unmatched.

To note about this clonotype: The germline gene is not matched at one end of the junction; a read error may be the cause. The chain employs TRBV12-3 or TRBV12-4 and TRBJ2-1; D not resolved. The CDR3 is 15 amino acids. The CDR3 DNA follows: TGTGCCAGCGGACGAGTCGGGTGCAACTACAGTGAGCAGTTCTTC. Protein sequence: CASGRVGCNYSEQFF.

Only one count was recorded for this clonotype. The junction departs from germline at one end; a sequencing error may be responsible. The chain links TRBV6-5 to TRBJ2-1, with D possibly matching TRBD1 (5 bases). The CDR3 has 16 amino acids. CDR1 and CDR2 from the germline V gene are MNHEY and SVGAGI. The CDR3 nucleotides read TGTGCCAGTAGTTACGGTGTAGGGGATTACTACGATGAGCAGTTCTTC. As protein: CASSYGVGDYYDEQFF.

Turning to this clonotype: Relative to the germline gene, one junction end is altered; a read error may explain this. CDR3 protein: CASRSGQFNQPQHF. For the CDR3, the DNA is TGTGCCAGCAGATCCGGGCAGTTCAATCAGCCCCAACATTTT. This chain joins TRBV6-6 and TRBJ1-5; D ambiguous. Germline values: CDR1 MNHNY, CDR2 SVGAGI (reference sequence). The length of the CDR3 is 14 residues.

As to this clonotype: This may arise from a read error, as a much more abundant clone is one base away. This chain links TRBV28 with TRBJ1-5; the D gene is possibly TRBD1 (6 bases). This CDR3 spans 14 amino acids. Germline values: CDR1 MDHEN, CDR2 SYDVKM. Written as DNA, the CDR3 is TGTGTCAGCAGTAAAGGGGGGGTACGGCAGCCCCAGCATTTT. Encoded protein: CVSSKGGVRQPQHF.